This TCR beta chain was obtained from a study of graft-versus-host responses after intestinal transplantation. Measured with immunoSEQ multiplex PCR; TCRdb has only the in-frame clones, and not every one. The sample carries around 97,000 clones, 75% to 95% recorded once. The ends lost 5 bases at V and 1 base at J; junction bases unmatched: 7. CDR3 size: 15 residues. Germline V gives CDR1 SGHRS, CDR2 YFSETQ. Turning to this clone: The antigen remains undetermined.

The chain recombines TRBV5-1 with TRBJ2-3, with 7 bases that match TRBD2. This material consisted of unstimulated CD4+ T cells sorted from spleen or lymph node cells, taken before transplant. This clonotype was obtained from a human donor who was the organ donor for an intestinal transplant. CDR3 coding DNA: TGCGCCAGCAGAAGGACGGGGGGAGGCACAGATACGCAGTATTTT. Its translation is CASRRTGGGTDTQYF.